A selection of T cell receptor beta chains follows, all from one sample in a study of blood T cell repertoires in COVID-19. Sequencing was performed with immunoSEQ multiplex PCR; in TCRdb, only in-frame clones are kept and a portion is missing. The sample holds around 220,000 clones; approximately 84% are singletons and the top ten take about 7.8%. The sample comprised peripheral blood. The receptors stem from a woman aged 80 or over with COVID-19, enrolled during active disease. Each CDR3 is given with its conserved first and last residue. A D gene is named only where the DNA matches it firmly. Clone size is given for some rows only: seen once, a few or many times, or a class if the clone is expanded.

-	-	TRBV28	TRBJ1-1	TGTGCCAGCCGCCAGGCGACAGGTCAGAGAGAGATTGCTTTCTTT	CASRQATGQREIAFF
-	-	TRBV3-1/TRBV3-2	TRBJ2-1	TGTGCCAGCAGCCAAGACCGGCAGGGAGAGCAGTTCTTC	CASSQDRQGEQFF
-	-	TRBV6-1	TRBJ1-5	TGTGCCAGCAGTGAAGCGCAAATCGTAGCGGCGCCCCAGCATTTT	CASSEAQIVAAPQHF
-	-	TRBV3-1/TRBV3-2	TRBJ1-5	TGTGCCAGCAGCCCCCGGGGGGGAGTGTACAATCAGCCCCAGCATTTT	CASSPRGGVYNQPQHF
-	-	TRBV2	TRBJ1-5	TGTGCCAGCAGTGTATCGCAGGGTCGAATGCAGCCCCAGCATTTT	CASSVSQGRMQPQHF
-	-	TRBV6-1	TRBJ1-5	TGTGCCAGCAGTGATCTGCAGGGGCTCGGCAATCAGCCCCAGCATTTT	CASSDLQGLGNQPQHF
-	TRBD1	TRBV5-5	TRBJ2-7	TGTGCCAGCAGCTTCTGGGGACAGGGGAACGAGCAGTACTTC	CASSFWGQGNEQYF
-	TRBD1	TRBV18	TRBJ1-1	TGTGCCAGCTCACCCCTGGGACAGGGGGACACTGAAGCTTTCTTT	CASSPLGQGDTEAFF
-	-	TRBV7-8	TRBJ1-5	TGTGCCAGCAGCTTAATGGCGGTCCCTAGCAATCAGCCCCAGCATTTT	CASSLMAVPSNQPQHF
once	-	TRBV27	TRBJ2-7	TGTGCCAGCAGTCCCCGGGGATCTCACGAGCAGTACTTC	CASSPRGSHEQYF
-	TRBD1	TRBV19	TRBJ1-6	TGTGCCAGTAGTACATTTGGACAGGGGGCTTCACCCCTCCACTTT	CASSTFGQGASPLHF
few	-	TRBV12-5	TRBJ1-2	TGTGCTAGTGGTTGGGCCCAGGGACTTAGTGCCTATGGCTACACCTTC	CASGWAQGLSAYGYTF
-	TRBD1	TRBV7-7	TRBJ2-3	TGTGCTAGCAGCTCCGGGACAGGGTGGGCGGATACGCAGTATTTT	CASSSGTGWADTQYF
few	TRBD1	TRBV28	TRBJ1-5	TGTGCCAGCAGACTACAGGGGCTCCATATGCAGCCCCAGCATTTT	CASRLQGLHMQPQHF
-	TRBD2	TRBV7-8	TRBJ2-2	TGTGCCAGCAGCACGGGACTAGCGGGGGTTAGCGGGGAGCTGTTTTTT	CASSTGLAGVSGELFF
-	-	TRBV11-1	TRBJ2-7	TGTGCCAGCAGCGGGATGACAGCCTCCTACGAGCAGTACTTC	CASSGMTASYEQYF
-	-	TRBV19	TRBJ1-3	TGTGCCAGTAGTCCGACAGTTCGAGACACCATATATTTT	CASSPTVRDTIYF
-	-	TRBV11-3	TRBJ2-2	TGTGCCAGCAGCCAACAGCAACAGGGTACCGGGGAGCTGTTTTTT	CASSQQQQGTGELFF
-	-	TRBV4-1	TRBJ2-2	TGCGCCAGCAGCTTGGGCCAGGAGGGGATCGGGGAGCTGTTTTTT	CASSLGQEGIGELFF
-	-	TRBV6-5	TRBJ1-3	TGTGCCAGCAGTTCCGGACAGCCGGTAAACACCATATATTTT	CASSSGQPVNTIYF
once	TRBD2	TRBV5-1	TRBJ2-7	TGCGCCAGCAGCACGACTAGCAGCTACGAGCAGTACTTC	CASSTTSSYEQYF
-	TRBD1	TRBV5-1	TRBJ1-1	TGCGCCAGCAGCTCTGGACAGGTCACTGAAGCTTTCTTT	CASSSGQVTEAFF
-	-	TRBV6-5	TRBJ2-1	TGTGCCAGCAGCTTTGATGCCGGCAATGAGCAGTTCTTC	CASSFDAGNEQFF